This T cell receptor (beta chain) appears in the sequencing data of a study of blood T cell repertoires in COVID-19. Study-level information: PBMCs, B-cell-depleted T cells, or T cells provided the cDNA or gDNA that made up the material.

Study processing details: For nucleated cells, counts were estimated from reference gene primer amplification. TCRdb keeps only in-frame clones here, not all; method: immunoSEQ multiplex PCR. V and J calls and clone size are copied from that table; D and trimming were computed from the DNA. The sample carries under 200,000 clones, more than 75% recorded once. J was trimmed by 4 bases and V by 9 bases; bases with no gene match: 10. The CDR3 totals 14 residues. Germline V CDR1 and CDR2: MGHDK, SYGVNS. This sequence was found in a woman aged 45-60 years who had recovered from COVID-19. This chain connects TRBV25-1 to TRBJ1-2; 8 bases align to TRBD1. Material for sequencing was PBMCs or T cells enriched from blood (not recorded which). CDR3 protein: CASQRQGKRYGYTF. As DNA, the CDR3 is TGTGCCAGTCAAAGACAGGGGAAGCGCTATGGCTACACCTTC.